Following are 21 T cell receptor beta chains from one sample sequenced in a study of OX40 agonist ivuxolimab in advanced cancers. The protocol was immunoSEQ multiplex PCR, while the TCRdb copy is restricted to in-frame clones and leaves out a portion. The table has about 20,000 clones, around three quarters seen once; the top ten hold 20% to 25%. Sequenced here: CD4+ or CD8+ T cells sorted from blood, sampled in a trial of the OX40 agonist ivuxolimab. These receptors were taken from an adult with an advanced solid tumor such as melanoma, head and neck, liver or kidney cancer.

CDR3 nucleotide sequence: TGTGCCATCAGTGGCCCTCTACAGGGGGATCAAGAGACCCAGTACTTC. Its protein product is CAISGPLQGDQETQYF. V usage is TRBV10-3 and J usage is TRBJ2-5; 8 bases fit TRBD1. V shed 4 bases, J shed 2 bases, and the junction held 9 bases outside the gene matches. Looked up from germline, CDR1 is ENHRY and CDR2 is SYGVKD. The CDR3 sequence is 16 residues long.

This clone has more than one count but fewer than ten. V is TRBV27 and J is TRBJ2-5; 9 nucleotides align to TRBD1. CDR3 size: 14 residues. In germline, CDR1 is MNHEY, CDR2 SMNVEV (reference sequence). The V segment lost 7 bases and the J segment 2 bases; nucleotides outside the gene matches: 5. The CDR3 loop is CASKTGGDQETQYF. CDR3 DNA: TGTGCCAGCAAGACAGGGGGGGATCAAGAGACCCAGTACTTC.

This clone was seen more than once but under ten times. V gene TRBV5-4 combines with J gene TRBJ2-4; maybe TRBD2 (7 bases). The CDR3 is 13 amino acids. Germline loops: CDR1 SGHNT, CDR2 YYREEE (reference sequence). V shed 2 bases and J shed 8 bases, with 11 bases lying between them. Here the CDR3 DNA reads TGTGCCAGCAGCTTTGGAGGGGGGGACATTCAGTACTTC. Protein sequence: CASSFGGGDIQYF.

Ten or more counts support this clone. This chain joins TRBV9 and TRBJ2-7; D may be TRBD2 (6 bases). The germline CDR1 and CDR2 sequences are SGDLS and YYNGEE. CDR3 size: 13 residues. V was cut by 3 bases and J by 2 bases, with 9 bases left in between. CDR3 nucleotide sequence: TGTGCCAGCAGCGGGGACTTCACCTACGAGCAGTACTTC. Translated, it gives CASSGDFTYEQYF.

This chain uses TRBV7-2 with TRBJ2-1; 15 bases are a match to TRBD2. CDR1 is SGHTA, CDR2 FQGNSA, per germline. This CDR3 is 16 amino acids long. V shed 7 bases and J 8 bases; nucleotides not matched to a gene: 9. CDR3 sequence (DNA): TGTGCCAGCATCCGAGGACTAGCGGGGGGGCTTTATGAGCAGTTCTTC. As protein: CASIRGLAGGLYEQFF.

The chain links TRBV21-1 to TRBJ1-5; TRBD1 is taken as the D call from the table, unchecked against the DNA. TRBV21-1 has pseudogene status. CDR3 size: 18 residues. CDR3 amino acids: CASSLVDRGGFSNQPQHF. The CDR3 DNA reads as TGTGCCAGCAGTTTAGTGGACAGGGGGGGGTTTAGCAATCAGCCCCAGCATTTT.

Here the CDR3 reads CASSLDRASTDTQYF. In nucleotides, the CDR3 is TGTGCCAGCAGTTTGGACAGGGCGAGCACAGATACGCAGTATTTT. The rearrangement joins TRBV6-1 to TRBJ2-3, with 8 bases matching TRBD1. CDR3 size: 15 residues. CDR1 is MNHNS and CDR2 is SASEGT in the germline V gene. V was pared by 5 bases and J by 0 bases, with 4 bases of the junction left unmatched.

CDR3 DNA sequence: TGCGCCAGCAGCCAAGACGGGGTGGGAGATCAGCCCCAGCATTTT. Its protein is CASSQDGVGDQPQHF. V is TRBV4-1 and J is TRBJ1-5; D is undetermined. The CDR3 has 15 residues. Germline V gene data show CDR1 as MGHRA and CDR2 as YSYEKL. Trimming shortened V by 0 bases and J by 5 bases, and 11 bases separated the two germline ends.

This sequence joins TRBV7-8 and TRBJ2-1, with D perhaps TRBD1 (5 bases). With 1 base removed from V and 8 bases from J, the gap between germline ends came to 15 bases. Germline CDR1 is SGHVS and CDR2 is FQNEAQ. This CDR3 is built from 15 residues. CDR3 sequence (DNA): TGTGCCAGCAGCTTAGAAGGGGCCCAATTTTATGAGCAGTTCTTC. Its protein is CASSLEGAQFYEQFF.

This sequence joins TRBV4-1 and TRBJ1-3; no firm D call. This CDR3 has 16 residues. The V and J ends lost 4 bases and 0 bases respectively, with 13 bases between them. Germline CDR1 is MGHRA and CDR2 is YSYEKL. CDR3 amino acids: CASSPGRGSSGNTIYF. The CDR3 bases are TGCGCCAGCAGCCCTGGACGGGGATCCTCTGGAAACACCATATATTTT.

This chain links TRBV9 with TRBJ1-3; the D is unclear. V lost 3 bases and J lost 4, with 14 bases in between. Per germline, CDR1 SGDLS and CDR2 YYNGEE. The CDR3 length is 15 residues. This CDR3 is CASSARPTLGNTIYF. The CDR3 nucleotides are TGTGCCAGCAGCGCCCGCCCGACACTCGGAAACACCATATATTTT.

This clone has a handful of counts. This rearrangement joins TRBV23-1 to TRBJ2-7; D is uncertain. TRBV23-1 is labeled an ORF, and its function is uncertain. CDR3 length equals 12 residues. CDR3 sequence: CAWLLGSYEQYF. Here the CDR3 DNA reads TGCGCTTGGCTTCTGGGGTCCTACGAGCAGTACTTC.

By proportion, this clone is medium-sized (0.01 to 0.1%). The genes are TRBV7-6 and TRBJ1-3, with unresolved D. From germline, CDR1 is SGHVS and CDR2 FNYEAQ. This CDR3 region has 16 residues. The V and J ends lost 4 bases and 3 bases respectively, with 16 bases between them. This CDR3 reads CASSSEGNLYGNTIYF. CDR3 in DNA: TGTGCCAGCAGCTCAGAAGGGAATCTGTATGGAAACACCATATATTTT.

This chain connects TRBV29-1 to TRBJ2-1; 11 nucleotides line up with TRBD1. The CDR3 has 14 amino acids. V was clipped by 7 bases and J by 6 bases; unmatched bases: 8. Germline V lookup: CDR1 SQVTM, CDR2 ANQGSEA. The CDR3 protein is CSAEGQGVGNEQFF. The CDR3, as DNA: TGCAGCGCCGAGGGACAGGGGGTCGGCAATGAGCAGTTCTTC.

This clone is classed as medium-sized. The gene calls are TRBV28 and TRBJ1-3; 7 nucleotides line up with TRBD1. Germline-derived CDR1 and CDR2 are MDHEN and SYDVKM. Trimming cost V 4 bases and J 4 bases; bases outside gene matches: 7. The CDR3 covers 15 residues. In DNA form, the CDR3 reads TGTGCCAGCAGTTGGGAACAGGGGTTCGGAAACACCATATATTTT. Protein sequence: CASSWEQGFGNTIYF.

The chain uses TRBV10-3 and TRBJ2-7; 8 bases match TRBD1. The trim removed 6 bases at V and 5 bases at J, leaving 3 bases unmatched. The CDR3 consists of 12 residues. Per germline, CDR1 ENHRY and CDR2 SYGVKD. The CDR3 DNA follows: TGTGCCATCAGGGACAGGGCGGACGAGCAGTACTTC. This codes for CAIRDRADEQYF.

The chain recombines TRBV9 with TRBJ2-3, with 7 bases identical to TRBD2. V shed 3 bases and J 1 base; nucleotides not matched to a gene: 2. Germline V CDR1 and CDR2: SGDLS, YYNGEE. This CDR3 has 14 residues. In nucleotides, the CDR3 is TGTGCCAGCAGCGCCCGGGGGGGCACAGATACGCAGTATTTT. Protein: CASSARGGTDTQYF.

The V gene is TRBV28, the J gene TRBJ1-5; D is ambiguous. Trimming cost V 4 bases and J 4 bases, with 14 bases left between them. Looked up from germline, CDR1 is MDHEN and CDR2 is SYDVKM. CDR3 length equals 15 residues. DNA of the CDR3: TGTGCCAGCAGTTATACCCCGGCCTTAAATCAGCCCCAGCATTTT. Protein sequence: CASSYTPALNQPQHF.

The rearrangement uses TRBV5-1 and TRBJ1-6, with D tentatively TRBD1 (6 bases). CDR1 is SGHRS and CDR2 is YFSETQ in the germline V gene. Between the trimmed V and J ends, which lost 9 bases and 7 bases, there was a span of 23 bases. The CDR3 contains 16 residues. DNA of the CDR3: TGCGCCACTAAGGAGGGGGTATCAACGCGGAATTCACCCCTCCACTTT. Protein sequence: CATKEGVSTRNSPLHF.

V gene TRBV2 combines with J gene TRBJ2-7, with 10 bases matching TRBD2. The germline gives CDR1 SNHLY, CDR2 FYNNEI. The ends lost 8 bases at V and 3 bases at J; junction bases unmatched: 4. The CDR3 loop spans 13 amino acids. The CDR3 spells CASEPSGGYEQYF. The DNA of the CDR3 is TGTGCCAGCGAACCTAGCGGGGGCTACGAGCAGTACTTC.

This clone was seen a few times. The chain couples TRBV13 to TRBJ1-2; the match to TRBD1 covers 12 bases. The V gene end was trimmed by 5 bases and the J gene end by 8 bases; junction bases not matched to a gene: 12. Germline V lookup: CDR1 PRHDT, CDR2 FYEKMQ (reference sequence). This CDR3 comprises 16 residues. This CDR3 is CASSVGTGGAAGGYTF. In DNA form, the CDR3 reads TGTGCCAGCAGCGTTGGGACAGGGGGCGCCGCGGGAGGCTACACCTTC.